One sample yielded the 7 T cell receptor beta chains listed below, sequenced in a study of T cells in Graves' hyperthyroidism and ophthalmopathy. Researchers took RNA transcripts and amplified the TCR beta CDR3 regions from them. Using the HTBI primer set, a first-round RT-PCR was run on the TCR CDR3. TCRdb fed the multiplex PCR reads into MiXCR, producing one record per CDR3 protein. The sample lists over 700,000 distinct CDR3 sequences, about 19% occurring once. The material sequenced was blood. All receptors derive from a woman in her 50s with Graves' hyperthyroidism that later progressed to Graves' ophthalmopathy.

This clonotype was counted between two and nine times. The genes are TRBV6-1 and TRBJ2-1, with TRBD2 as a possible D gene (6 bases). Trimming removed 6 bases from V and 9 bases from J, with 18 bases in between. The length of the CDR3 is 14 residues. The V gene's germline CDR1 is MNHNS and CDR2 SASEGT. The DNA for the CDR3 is TGTGCCAGCAGGGGGCGAGCCCTGGGAGGTGAGCAGTTCTTC. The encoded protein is CASRGRALGGEQFF.

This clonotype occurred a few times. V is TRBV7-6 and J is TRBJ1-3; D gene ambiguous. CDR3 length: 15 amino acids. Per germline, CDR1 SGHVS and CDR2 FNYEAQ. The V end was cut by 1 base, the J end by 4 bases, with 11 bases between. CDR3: CASSLGFRGGNTIYF. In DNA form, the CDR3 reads TGTGCCAGCAGCTTAGGGTTCAGAGGCGGAAACACCATATATTTT.

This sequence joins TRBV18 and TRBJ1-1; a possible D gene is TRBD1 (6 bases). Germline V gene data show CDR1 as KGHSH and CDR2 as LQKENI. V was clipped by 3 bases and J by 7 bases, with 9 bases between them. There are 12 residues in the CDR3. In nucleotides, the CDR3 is TGTGCCAGCTCACCCCTGGACAGTGAAGCTTTCTTT. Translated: CASSPLDSEAFF.

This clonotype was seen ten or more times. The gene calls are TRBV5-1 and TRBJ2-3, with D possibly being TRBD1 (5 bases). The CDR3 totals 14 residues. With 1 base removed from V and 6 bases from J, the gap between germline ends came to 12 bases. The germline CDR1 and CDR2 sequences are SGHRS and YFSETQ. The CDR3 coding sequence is TGCGCCAGCAGCTTGAATAGGGGTACTGATACGCAGTATTTT. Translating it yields CASSLNRGTDTQYF. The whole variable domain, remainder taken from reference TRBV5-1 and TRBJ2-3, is KAGVTQTPRYLIKTRGQQVTLSCSPISGHRSVSWYQQTPGQGLQFLFEYFSETQRNKGNFPGRFSGRQFSNSRSEMNVSTLELGDSALYLCASSLNRGTDTQYFGPGTRLTVL.

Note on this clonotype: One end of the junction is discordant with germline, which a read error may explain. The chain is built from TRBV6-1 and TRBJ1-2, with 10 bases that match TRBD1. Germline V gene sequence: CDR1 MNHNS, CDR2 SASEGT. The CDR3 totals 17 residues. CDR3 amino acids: CASQGPTGTGEMRGYSF. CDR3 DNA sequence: TGTGCCAGCCAGGGCCCAACCGGGACAGGGGAAATGCGTGGCTACAGCTTC.

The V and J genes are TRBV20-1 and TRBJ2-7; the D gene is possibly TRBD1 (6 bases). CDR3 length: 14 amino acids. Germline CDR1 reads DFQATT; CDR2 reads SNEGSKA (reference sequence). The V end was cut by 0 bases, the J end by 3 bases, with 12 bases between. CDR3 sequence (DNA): TGCAGTGCTAGAGAACCGGGACACCTCTACGAGCAGTACTTC. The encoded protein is CSAREPGHLYEQYF.

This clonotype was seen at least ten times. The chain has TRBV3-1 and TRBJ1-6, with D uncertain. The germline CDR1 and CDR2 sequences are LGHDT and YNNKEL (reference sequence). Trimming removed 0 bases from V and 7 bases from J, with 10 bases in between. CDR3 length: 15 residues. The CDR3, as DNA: TGTGCCAGCAGCCAAGATCTTCCCGAGAATTCACCCCTCCACTTT. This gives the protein CASSQDLPENSPLHF. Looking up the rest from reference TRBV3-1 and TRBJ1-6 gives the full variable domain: DTAVSQTPKYLVTQMGNDKSIKCEQNLGHDTMYWYKQDSKKFLKIMFSYNNKELIINETVPNRFSPKSPDKAHLNLHINSLELGDSAVYFCASSQDLPENSPLHFGNGTRLTVT.